The 5 T cell receptor beta chains reported below all come from one sample, sequenced in a study of blood T cells in healthy people across ages. For the second PCR, which ran for roughly 7 to 11 cycles, a sample-barcoded 5' primer and a J-beta primer mix were used. A single record per CDR3 protein comes from TCRdb applying MiXCR to the 5' RACE reads. The sample shows 550,000 to 750,000 distinct CDR3 sequences, 20% to 25% of them seen only once. Sequenced sample: blood. The receptors were gathered from a man in his 70s in good health.

The chain carries TRBV9 and TRBJ2-5; no clear D gene. Gene TRBJ2-7 matches the end of the DNA better, so the J call may be wrong. The CDR3 extends over 14 amino acids. Germline V gene sequence: CDR1 SGDLS, CDR2 YYNGEE. The CDR3 protein is CASSVSLDSYEQYF. In DNA, the CDR3 is TGTGCCAGCAGCGTATCACTTGACTCCTACGAGCAGTACTTC.

The gene calls are TRBV5-1 and TRBJ1-2; the match to TRBD1 covers 7 bases. Germline CDR1 is SGHRS and CDR2 is YFSETQ. V was clipped by 3 bases and J by 0 bases; unmatched bases: 8. The CDR3 runs to 16 residues. CDR3 amino acids: CASSWDSALSNYGYTF. In DNA form, the CDR3 reads TGCGCCAGCAGCTGGGACAGTGCCCTCTCTAACTATGGCTACACCTTC.

In this sample, this clonotype turned up a few times. V and J are TRBV25-1 and TRBJ2-6; weak D call: TRBD2 (5 bases). The CDR3 is 15 residues long. Germline CDR1 reads MGHDK; CDR2 reads SYGVNS. V was trimmed by 6 bases and J by 0 bases, leaving 9 bases between them. CDR3 protein: CASSGLLSGANVLTF. In DNA form, the CDR3 reads TGTGCCAGCAGCGGACTCCTCTCTGGGGCCAACGTCCTGACTTTC.

This clonotype was recorded many times. Sequence at one end of the junction differs from germline and may be a read error. The V and J genes are TRBV3-1 and TRBJ2-1; the match to TRBD2 covers 13 bases. Germline CDR1 is LGHDT and CDR2 is YNNKEL (reference sequence). The CDR3 sequence is 15 residues long. CDR3 sequence (DNA): TGCGCCAGCAGCCAAGAGGGACTAGCGGGAAATGAGCAGTTCTTC. This gives the protein CASSQEGLAGNEQFF.

V is TRBV4-1 and J is TRBJ2-7; D might be TRBD1 (6 bases). Per the germline V gene, CDR1 is MGHRA and CDR2 is YSYEKL. The CDR3 consists of 15 residues. Trimming took 5 bases from V and 2 from J, leaving 16 bases between them. The CDR3 loop reads CASSETFGDTYEQYF. The CDR3 DNA sequence: TGCGCCAGCAGCGAAACCTTCGGGGACACCTACGAGCAGTACTTC.